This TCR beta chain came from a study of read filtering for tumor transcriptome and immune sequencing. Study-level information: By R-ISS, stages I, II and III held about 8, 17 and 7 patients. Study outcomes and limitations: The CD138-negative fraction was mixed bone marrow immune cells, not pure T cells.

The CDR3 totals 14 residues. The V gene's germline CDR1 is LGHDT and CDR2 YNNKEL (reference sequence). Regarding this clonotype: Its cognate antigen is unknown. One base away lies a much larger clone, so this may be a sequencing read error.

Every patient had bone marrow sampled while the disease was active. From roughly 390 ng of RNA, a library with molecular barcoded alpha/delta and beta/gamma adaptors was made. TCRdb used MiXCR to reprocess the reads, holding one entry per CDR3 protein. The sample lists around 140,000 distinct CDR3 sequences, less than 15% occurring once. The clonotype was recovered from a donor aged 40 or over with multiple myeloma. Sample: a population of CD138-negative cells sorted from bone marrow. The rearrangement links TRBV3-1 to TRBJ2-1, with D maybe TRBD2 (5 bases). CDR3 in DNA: TGTGCCAGCAGCCAGAGGGTCCTAAACAATGGGCAGTTCTTC. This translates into CASSQRVLNNGQFF.